The next 5 T cell receptor beta chains were all read from a single sample in a study of blood T cell repertoires in COVID-19. Assay: immunoSEQ multiplex PCR; the TCRdb copy retains only in-frame clones and omits some. The sample has about 160,000 clones; approximately 90% are singletons. Material: peripheral blood. The origin of the receptors is a young man with acute or convalescent COVID-19.

V usage is TRBV20-1 and J usage is TRBJ1-2; the D gene is possibly TRBD1 (5 bases). V shed 7 bases and J shed 2 bases, with 8 bases lying between them. Germline CDR1 and CDR2: DFQATT and SNEGSKA (reference sequence). The CDR3 runs to 11 residues. The chain's CDR3 is CSVGQNYGYTF. In nucleotides, the CDR3 is TGCAGTGTAGGACAAAACTATGGCTACACCTTC.

The chain combines TRBV3-1 (or the pseudogene TRBV3-2) with TRBJ2-6; TRBD2 agrees at 7 bases. This CDR3 region has 15 residues. CDR1 is LGHDT and CDR2 is YNNKEL in the germline V gene (reference sequence). The J segment lost 4 bases and the V segment lost 5 bases, leaving 5 bases of the junction unmatched. DNA for the CDR3: TGTGCCAGCAGCTTGGGCGGGGGAGGGGCCAACGTCCTGACTTTC. Its translation: CASSLGGGGANVLTF.

This chain uses TRBV18 with TRBJ1-1; weak D call: TRBD1 (6 bases). CDR1 is KGHSH and CDR2 is LQKENI in the germline V gene. The V gene lost 3 bases and the J gene lost 8 bases, with 13 bases spanning the gap. The CDR3 contains 13 residues. This CDR3 is CASSPKQGEEAFF. Here the CDR3 DNA reads TGTGCCAGCTCACCTAAACAGGGAGAAGAAGCTTTCTTT.

The CDR3 DNA reads TGTGCCAGTACCCCGGACAGGGGGCGGAATGGCTACACCTTC. Its protein product is CASTPDRGRNGYTF. The V and J genes are TRBV19 and TRBJ1-2; 11 nucleotides line up with TRBD1. Germline CDR1 LNHDA, CDR2 SQIVND (reference sequence). This CDR3 comprises 14 residues. V was clipped by 7 bases and J by 6 bases; unmatched bases: 7.

The chain combines TRBV5-6 with TRBJ1-2; TRBD1 agrees at 11 bases. V shed 0 bases and J 2 bases; nucleotides not matched to a gene: 6. CDR1 is SGHDT, CDR2 YYEEEE, per germline. This CDR3 has 17 amino acids. DNA for the CDR3: TGTGCCAGCAGCTTGGGTCGGACAGGGGGCTGGAACTATGGCTACACCTTC. This sequence encodes CASSLGRTGGWNYGYTF. The full variable domain, in which reference TRBV5-6 and TRBJ1-2 provide the parts outside the CDR3, is DAGVTQSPTHLIKTRGQQVTLRCSPKSGHDTVSWYQQALGQGPQFIFQYYEEEERQRGNFPDRFSGHQFPNYSSELNVNALLLGDSALYLCASSLGRTGGWNYGYTFGSGTRLTVV.